Sequencing of this T cell receptor (beta chain) was carried out in a study of blood T cell repertoires in COVID-19. The wider study: COVID-19 samples collected from the United States, Italy and Spain covered acute and convalescent phases.

Sequencing used immunoSEQ multiplex PCR; TCRdb keeps in-frame clones, though not all of them. The sample includes around 400,000 clones, around 87% of them seen just once. The CDR3 is 12 amino acids. V was trimmed by 8 bases and J by 4 bases, leaving 11 bases between them. Germline lookup yields CDR1 MNHEY and CDR2 SVGAGI. The sequence derives from a woman aged 55-70 years with COVID-19, enrolled during active disease. The J gene is TRBJ1-2, the V gene TRBV6-5, with TRBD1 as a possible D gene (6 bases). The sequencing input was peripheral blood. The CDR3 loop is CASVDSLYGYTF. CDR3 in DNA: TGTGCCAGCGTGGACAGCCTCTATGGCTACACCTTC.